These T cell receptor beta chains were read from a single sample in a study of T cells in Graves' hyperthyroidism and ophthalmopathy. TCRdb re-called the multiplex PCR reads through MiXCR, storing one row per CDR3 protein. This table has more than 350,000 distinct CDR3 sequences, around 15% appearing once. Specimen: blood. These receptors originate from a woman aged 60-75 years with Graves' ophthalmopathy. CDR3s include the opening cysteine and the closing phenylalanine or tryptophan. The D gene is left open where the match is weak. Size values are once, few and many counts, or a class for expanded clones, and some rows have none.

cdr3_aa: CASSSYRGLYEQYF
cdr3_nt: TGTGCCAGCAGCTCCTACCGGGGGCTCTACGAGCAGTACTTC
d_call: .
j_call: TRBJ2-7
cdr3_length: 14
v_call: TRBV3-1
clone_size: many

cdr3_aa: CASSPRTGASTDTQYF
cdr3_nt: TGTGCCAGCAGTCCCCGGACGGGAGCTAGCACAGATACGCAGTATTTT
d_call: .
j_call: TRBJ2-3
cdr3_length: 16
v_call: TRBV6-1
clone_size: many

cdr3_aa: CASSPDRVFVEQYF
cdr3_nt: TGTGCCAGCAGTCCCGACAGGGTATTCGTCGAGCAGTACTTC
d_call: TRBD1
j_call: TRBJ2-7
cdr3_length: 14
v_call: TRBV6-1
clone_size: .

cdr3_aa: CASSQVGFRDGGFEQFF
cdr3_nt: TGTGCCAGCAGCCAAGTGGGGTTCAGGGACGGGGGATTTGAGCAGTTCTTC
d_call: .
j_call: TRBJ2-1
cdr3_length: 17
v_call: TRBV11-1
clone_size: .

cdr3_aa: CASSLTGGLKETQYF
cdr3_nt: TGTGCCAGCAGTTTGACTGGGGGGCTAAAAGAGACCCAGTACTTC
d_call: .
j_call: TRBJ2-5
cdr3_length: 15
v_call: TRBV28
clone_size: many

cdr3_aa: CASSSPRSPNTGELFF
cdr3_nt: TGTGCCAGCAGCTCACCTAGATCGCCGAACACCGGGGAGCTGTTTTTT
d_call: .
j_call: TRBJ2-2
cdr3_length: 16
v_call: TRBV11-2
clone_size: many

cdr3_aa: CSVERSNVKNIQYF
cdr3_nt: TGCAGCGTTGAACGCTCCAACGTCAAAAACATTCAGTACTTC
d_call: .
j_call: TRBJ2-4
cdr3_length: 14
v_call: TRBV29-1
clone_size: few

cdr3_aa: CASSVQGGGNTIYF
cdr3_nt: TGTGCCAGCAGCGTCCAGGGTGGCGGAAACACCATATATTTT
d_call: .
j_call: TRBJ1-3
cdr3_length: 14
v_call: TRBV9
clone_size: .

cdr3_aa: CASSPDRDTEAFF
cdr3_nt: TGTGCCAGCAGTCCCGATCGAGACACTGAAGCTTTCTTT
d_call: .
j_call: TRBJ1-1
cdr3_length: 13
v_call: TRBV2
clone_size: many

cdr3_aa: CASSDLGAEAFF
cdr3_nt: TGTGCCAGCAGTGACCTCGGGGCTGAAGCTTTCTTT
d_call: .
j_call: TRBJ1-1
cdr3_length: 12
v_call: TRBV2
clone_size: many

cdr3_aa: CSARDLGDSYEQYF
cdr3_nt: TGCAGTGCTAGAGATCTCGGGGACAGTTACGAGCAGTACTTC
d_call: TRBD1
j_call: TRBJ2-7
cdr3_length: 14
v_call: TRBV20-1
clone_size: many

cdr3_aa: CAISEPSRAIDTQYF
cdr3_nt: TGTGCCATCAGTGAGCCCTCCAGGGCAATAGATACGCAGTATTTT
d_call: .
j_call: TRBJ2-3
cdr3_length: 15
v_call: TRBV10-3
clone_size: few

cdr3_aa: CSARVGGGGETQYF
cdr3_nt: TGCAGTGCTAGAGTTGGGGGCGGGGGAGAGACCCAGTACTTC
d_call: .
j_call: TRBJ2-5
cdr3_length: 14
v_call: TRBV20-1
clone_size: many

cdr3_aa: CATKGVSYEQYF
cdr3_nt: TGTGCCACCAAGGGGGTTTCCTACGAGCAGTACTTC
d_call: .
j_call: TRBJ2-7
cdr3_length: 12
v_call: TRBV28
clone_size: many

cdr3_aa: CRVGCEPYNTGELFF
cdr3_nt: TGCAGGGTCGGGTGCGAACCCTATAACACCGGGGAGCTGTTTTTT
d_call: .
j_call: TRBJ2-2
cdr3_length: 15
v_call: TRBV20-1
clone_size: many

cdr3_aa: CASSQDLVGNQPQHF
cdr3_nt: TGTGCCAGCAGCCAAGATCTGGTTGGCAATCAGCCCCAGCATTTT
d_call: .
j_call: TRBJ1-5
cdr3_length: 15
v_call: TRBV3-1
clone_size: many

cdr3_aa: CVSSQEGRGINEQYF
cdr3_nt: TGCGTCAGCAGCCAAGAGGGCAGGGGGATCAACGAGCAGTACTTC
d_call: TRBD1
j_call: TRBJ2-7
cdr3_length: 15
v_call: TRBV4-1
clone_size: .

cdr3_aa: CASSLAGQGEGETQYF
cdr3_nt: TGCGCCAGCAGCTTGGCCGGCCAGGGTGAAGGAGAGACCCAGTACTTC
d_call: .
j_call: TRBJ2-5
cdr3_length: 16
v_call: TRBV5-1
clone_size: many

cdr3_aa: CASSRTGAQNQPQHF
cdr3_nt: TGCGCCAGCAGTAGGACAGGCGCTCAGAATCAGCCCCAGCATTTT
d_call: TRBD1
j_call: TRBJ1-5
cdr3_length: 15
v_call: TRBV5-1
clone_size: .

cdr3_aa: CASRPGQGLEETQYF
cdr3_nt: TGTGCCAGCAGACCGGGACAGGGTTTGGAAGAGACCCAGTACTTC
d_call: TRBD1
j_call: TRBJ2-5
cdr3_length: 15
v_call: TRBV12-3/TRBV12-4
clone_size: many

cdr3_aa: CASSPTDRDLYEQYF
cdr3_nt: TGCGCCAGCAGTCCCACCGACAGGGATCTCTACGAGCAGTACTTC
d_call: TRBD1
j_call: TRBJ2-7
cdr3_length: 15
v_call: TRBV10-2
clone_size: many

cdr3_aa: CASSLRVASYGYTF
cdr3_nt: TGTGCCAGCAGTTTACGGGTAGCGAGCTATGGCTACACCTTC
d_call: .
j_call: TRBJ1-2
cdr3_length: 14
v_call: TRBV27
clone_size: many

cdr3_aa: CSIGQNSNYGYTF
cdr3_nt: TGCAGCATAGGACAGAACTCTAACTATGGCTACACCTTC
d_call: .
j_call: TRBJ1-2
cdr3_length: 13
v_call: TRBV29-1
clone_size: .

cdr3_aa: CASSLHRTSGANVLTF
cdr3_nt: TGTGCCAGCAGCTTACACAGGACCTCTGGGGCCAACGTCCTGACTTTC
d_call: .
j_call: TRBJ2-6
cdr3_length: 16
v_call: TRBV7-2
clone_size: .

cdr3_aa: CASSLPTQETQYF
cdr3_nt: TGTGCCAGCAGTTTGCCTACCCAAGAGACCCAGTACTTC
d_call: .
j_call: TRBJ2-5
cdr3_length: 13
v_call: TRBV28
clone_size: many

cdr3_aa: CASSSGLAGGGEQFF
cdr3_nt: TGTGCCAGCAGCTCGGGACTAGCGGGAGGTGGGGAGCAGTTCTTC
d_call: TRBD2
j_call: TRBJ2-1
cdr3_length: 15
v_call: TRBV7-8
clone_size: many

cdr3_aa: CASSLVLAGDYNEQFF
cdr3_nt: TGTGCCAGCAGCTTAGTTCTAGCGGGAGACTACAATGAGCAGTTCTTC
d_call: TRBD2
j_call: TRBJ2-1
cdr3_length: 16
v_call: TRBV11-3
clone_size: .

cdr3_aa: CASSLASGRVYEQYF
cdr3_nt: TGTGCCAGCAGTTTAGCTAGCGGGAGAGTCTACGAGCAGTACTTC
d_call: TRBD2
j_call: TRBJ2-7
cdr3_length: 15
v_call: TRBV12-3/TRBV12-4
clone_size: many

cdr3_aa: CASSTRQGSTSGELFF
cdr3_nt: TGTGCCAGCAGCACCCGACAGGGCTCTACGAGCGGGGAGCTGTTTTTT
d_call: TRBD1
j_call: TRBJ2-2
cdr3_length: 16
v_call: TRBV9
clone_size: once